This T cell receptor (beta chain) was found in a study of blood T cells in healthy people across ages (dated by TCRdb to between 2014 and 2017). Regarding the study in general: In model experiments, roughly one uniquely barcoded TCR beta cDNA molecule per two T cells was captured by template switching. For two donors (one aged 18 to 30 and one aged 80 or older), the study analyzed two additional independent replicas of 1 million unique cDNA reads from the same blood draw. The donors were split into four age groups: young (average 16 years), middle-aged (39), aged (more than 55) and long-lived (over 75). Age-related changes in TCR beta repertoire diversity were measured in the study by deep sequencing normalized with unique cDNA molecular identifiers. To avoid experimental bias, donors of different ages were distributed randomly across sequencing lanes. The study at large found these results: Compared with the aged group, the long-lived group had more naive CD4+ T cells, fewer expanded clones and increased TCR diversity, a pattern suggesting age selection. The CMV infection status of donors was not known, potentially confounding age-related changes in expanded clonotypes. Observed TCR beta diversity per million T cells fell roughly linearly with age, and a significant reduction was already apparent by age around 40. A strong correlation was found between observed TCR beta diversity and the percentage of naive T cells measured by flow cytometry. Conclusive comparison of naive and antigen-experienced compartments was prevented by the profiling of bulk unsorted PBMCs. Estimates of total diversity based on one million sequenced T cells were considered lower bounds and underestimates.

CDR1 and CDR2 (SGHTA, FQGTGA) derive from the germline V gene. The CDR3 contains 13 residues, cysteine and phenylalanine counted. The CDR3 DNA has 39 bases and is translated from base 1. At the junction V is shortened by 5 bases and J by 4 bases, with 11 bases in between. The library was built by means of 5' RACE. A second about 7 to 11 cycle PCR used a sample-barcoded 5' primer and a J-beta primer mix. A template-switch 5' adaptor carrying 12 random nucleotides introduced a unique molecular identifier onto each TCR beta cDNA molecule. At least 2.5 million CDR3-containing paired-end reads were obtained from each sample. The Mint cDNA synthesis kit, primed by a TRBC-specific oligonucleotide, was used to synthesize first-strand cDNA from all RNA. Following uracil-DNA glycosylase treatment, all cDNA underwent a first 18-cycle PCR with the universal primers M1SS and BC2_uni_R. From the authors' description of their analysis: For normalization, 1 million high-quality reads were randomly selected from each sample, with every read carrying a distinct molecular identifier. Instead of being binned into consensus sequences, reads that shared molecular identifiers were thrown out. MiTCR, run with a Q25 quality threshold and the strictest error-elimination algorithm, handled CDR3 identification, clonotype clustering and error correction. A nonparametric unseen species model using Euler transformation provided a lower-bound estimate of total TCR beta diversity. TCRdb reprocessing: public reads trimmed at Q25 with fastp, clones called with MiXCR, in-frame beta chains kept. Each record represents a unique CDR3 protein, reported with the most common genes and DNA among its rows. It is TCRdb's table, rather than the study itself, that gives the V and J calls and clone size. A total of approximately 2,000,000 distinct CDR3 sequences appear in this sample, roughly two fifths of them only once. The ten biggest clones cover 20% to 25% of the sample.

This clonotype occurred a few times. Its antigen remains unidentified. The input lacks base qualities; no much larger clone sits a single base away. Systemically healthy Caucasian individuals from Russia, 39 in total and aged about 6 to 90 years, were included as donors. Approximately 10 milliliters of peripheral blood were collected from each donor into EDTA-treated Vacutainer tubes. Ficoll-Paque density-gradient centrifugation was used to isolate PBMCs, with at least 7 million per sample. Total RNA was extracted from PBMCs with Trizol reagent, with at least 6 micrograms obtained per sample. The percentages of naive CD45RAhigh/CD27high T cells were determined by flow cytometry on a PBMC aliquot from every donor.

The TCR was taken from a human donor in good health. Sequences were obtained from blood. The sequence joins TRBV7-3 to TRBJ1-1, with the D gene not confidently named. The CDR3 sequence is CASSPLLSTEAFF. Read as DNA, the sequence is TGTGCCAGCAGCCCACTCCTCAGCACTGAAGCTTTCTTT.